These T cell receptor beta chains were read from a single sample in a study of molecular identifiers for immune sequencing clone quantification. From the PCR reads, TCRdb called clonotypes with MiXCR, one entry per CDR3 protein. This sample yields some 320,000 distinct CDR3 sequences, of which about a quarter are seen a single time; about 0.74% belongs to the top ten. The sequenced sample consisted of naive CD8+ T cells from blood, with Jurkat cell RNA spiked in. Receptors originate from a human donor in good health. Some libraries in this study had Jurkat cell RNA spiked in. Each CDR3 is given with its conserved first and last residue. The order of the fields is V gene, J gene, clone size, D gene, CDR3 DNA, CDR3 protein. D genes are given only for firm matches. Clone size appears in some rows only: once, few, many, or a class for an expanded clone.

>TRBV6-6|TRBJ2-5|many|NA
TGTGCCAGCAGACGTATCCCCCAAGCAGAGACCCAGTACTTC
CASRRIPQAETQYF
>TRBV4-3|TRBJ1-1|NA|TRBD1
TGCGCCAGCAGCCAAGAACGACAGGGAGCAGGGACTGCAGCTTTCTTT
CASSQERQGAGTAAFF
>TRBV4-1|TRBJ1-5|few|TRBD1
TGCGCCAGCAGCCAGGGACAGGGCGGTTGGCCCCAGCATTTT
CASSQGQGGWPQHF
>TRBV29-1|TRBJ2-7|NA|NA
TGCAGCGTTGCAGGGAGCTTCTACGAGCAGTACTTC
CSVAGSFYEQYF
>TRBV6-5|TRBJ1-2|NA|NA
TGTGCCAGCTCCACAGGGAACTATGGCTACACCTTC
CASSTGNYGYTF
>TRBV12-3/TRBV12-4|TRBJ1-4|NA|NA
TGTGCCACCCGTGACGCGTATGGGATGGAACTGTTTTTT
CATRDAYGMELFF
>TRBV19|TRBJ2-3|NA|TRBD2
TGTGCCAGTAGTATCGGCGCGGGGGGCACAGATACGCAGTATTTT
CASSIGAGGTDTQYF
>TRBV19|TRBJ2-7|few|NA
TGTGCCAGTAGTATTAGCGAGGTCTACGAGCAGTACTTC
CASSISEVYEQYF
>TRBV11-2|TRBJ2-4|few|NA
TGTGCCAGCAGCCTCAGAGTTGACTTAGCCAAAAACATTCAGTACTTC
CASSLRVDLAKNIQYF
>TRBV9|TRBJ2-2|NA|NA
TGTGCCAGCAGCGTATCAGCCGGGGGGAACACCGGGGAGCTGTTTTTT
CASSVSAGGNTGELFF
>TRBV16|TRBJ2-3|NA|TRBD2
TGTGCCAGCAGCCAATCAAGGACTAGCCTTTTGGATACGCAGTATTTT
CASSQSRTSLLDTQYF
>TRBV4-3|TRBJ2-5|few|TRBD2
TGCGCCGGCAGCCAAGAGGGGACTAGCGTGGAGACCCAGTACTTC
CAGSQEGTSVETQYF
>TRBV7-9|TRBJ1-4|many|NA
TGTGCCAGCACCCTGTGGGGGGAGTCTAATGAAAAACTGTTTTTT
CASTLWGESNEKLFF
>TRBV2|TRBJ2-3|many|NA
TGTGCCAGCAATGGGCAGACAGATACGCAGTATTTT
CASNGQTDTQYF
>TRBV30|TRBJ2-1|few|NA
TGTGCCTGGAGTGTACTCGGGGGCAATGAGCAGTTCTTC
CAWSVLGGNEQFF
>TRBV11-2|TRBJ2-2|NA|NA
TGTGCCAGCAGTCCCGGGTTCTACACCGGGGAGCTGTTTTTT
CASSPGFYTGELFF
>TRBV29-1|TRBJ2-2|few|NA
TGCAGCGTTCTTGACACCGGGGAGCTGTTTTTT
CSVLDTGELFF
>TRBV19|TRBJ2-1|few|NA
TGTGCCAGTAGTATCGTTCCAGCCTATGAGCAGTTCTTC
CASSIVPAYEQFF
>TRBV5-1|TRBJ2-7|many|NA
TGCGCCAGCAGCTTGTCACAGGCCTACGAGCAGTACTTC
CASSLSQAYEQYF
>TRBV27|TRBJ1-1|NA|TRBD1
TGTGCCAGCACCACTGGGACAGGGGGCACTGCAGCTTTCTTT
CASTTGTGGTAAFF
>TRBV2|TRBJ1-3|NA|NA
TGTGCCAGCACTGGGGCTGGAAACACCATATATTTT
CASTGAGNTIYF
>TRBV7-9|TRBJ2-3|few|NA
TGTGCCAGCAGCTCCAGCCGCACAGATACGCAGTATTTT
CASSSSRTDTQYF
>TRBV27|TRBJ2-3|NA|NA
TGTGCCAGCAGTTCCCTCATAACTAGAGGAACGCAGTATTTT
CASSSLITRGTQYF
>TRBV9|TRBJ2-2|few|NA
TGTGCCAGCAGCGTAGAGGGGGGTGTCGGGGAGCTGTTTTTT
CASSVEGGVGELFF
>TRBV14|TRBJ2-3|NA|TRBD2
TGTGCCAGCAGCCAAACTAGCGGGGGGGCGCTGTGGACAGATACGCAGTATTTT
CASSQTSGGALWTDTQYF
>TRBV29-1|TRBJ2-5|many|NA
TGCAGCGTTGTAGGAAACCAAGAGACCCAGTACTTC
CSVVGNQETQYF
>TRBV20-1|TRBJ2-1|NA|NA
TGCAGTGCAACGTGGGGTGTGCAGTTCTTC
CSATWGVQFF
>TRBV29-1|TRBJ1-5|many|TRBD1
TGCAGCGTTACATCAGGGGGCGCGAATCAGCCCCAGCATTTT
CSVTSGGANQPQHF
>TRBV30|TRBJ2-3|many|TRBD2
TGTGCCTGGAGTAAGGCTAGCGGGCGCAATACGCAGTATTTT
CAWSKASGRNTQYF
>TRBV12-3/TRBV12-4|TRBJ1-5|many|NA
TGTGCCAGCAGTTTAGGCGTGGGAAGCAATCAGCCCCAGCATTTT
CASSLGVGSNQPQHF
>TRBV28|TRBJ1-1|NA|NA
TGTGCCAGCACCGTATGGGGGACTGAAGCTTTCTTT
CASTVWGTEAFF
>TRBV4-3|TRBJ2-7|once|NA
TGCGCCCGCCGCCAAGTTCTTGGGGGTTACGAGCAGTACTTC
CARRQVLGGYEQYF
>TRBV19|TRBJ2-2|many|NA
TGTGCCAGTAGTATACCTGGGGCCGGGGAGCTGTTTTTT
CASSIPGAGELFF
>TRBV7-3|TRBJ2-1|many|TRBD1
TGTGCCAGCAGCTCAGGGGGCAATTCCTACAATGAGCAGTTCTTC
CASSSGGNSYNEQFF
>TRBV6-2/TRBV6-3|TRBJ2-2|NA|NA
TGTGCCAGCAGTTACTCTCCCAGCGTAATTTGGACCGGGGAGCTGTTTTTT
CASSYSPSVIWTGELFF
>TRBV4-3|TRBJ1-5|NA|NA
TGCGCCAGCAGCCCTACCCGGGGCAGCTATCAGCCCCAGCATTTT
CASSPTRGSYQPQHF
>TRBV15|TRBJ1-1|few|TRBD1
TGTGCCACCAGCGAGGACAGGACGGAAAACACTGAAGCTTTCTTT
CATSEDRTENTEAFF
>TRBV20-1|TRBJ2-3|many|NA
TGCAGTGCTAACAAATATGCAGGGACTACAGATACGCAGTATTTT
CSANKYAGTTDTQYF
>TRBV7-9|TRBJ2-7|NA|NA
TGTGTCAGCAGCCCGAGGACAGCCTACGAGCAGTACTTC
CVSSPRTAYEQYF
>TRBV7-6|TRBJ2-7|NA|NA
TGTGCCAGCAGCTCCCCCCGGGCCGGAGGGGGCTACGAGCAGTACTTC
CASSSPRAGGGYEQYF
>TRBV20-1|TRBJ2-7|NA|NA
TGCAGTGCTCGTCTCAGGGATTTATCCTACGAGCAGTACTTC
CSARLRDLSYEQYF
>TRBV7-9|TRBJ1-1|NA|NA
TGTGCCAGCAGCTCGGACAGCATGAGCACTGAAGCTTTCTTT
CASSSDSMSTEAFF
>TRBV29-1|TRBJ2-1|NA|TRBD2
TGCAGCGTTGTGGGGTCGGCCGGGACTAGCGGAATCTCCTACAATGAGCAGTTCTTC
CSVVGSAGTSGISYNEQFF
>TRBV6-5|TRBJ2-3|NA|TRBD2
TGTGCCAGCAGTCACTTAGGGGGTAGGGCTAGCGGGAGGCGGGCAGATACGCAGTATTTT
CASSHLGGRASGRRADTQYF
>TRBV12-3/TRBV12-4|TRBJ2-5|NA|TRBD2
TGTGCCAGCACCAAAAACGGGACTAGCAGGAAAGAGACCCAGTACTTC
CASTKNGTSRKETQYF
>TRBV23-1|TRBJ1-5|NA|NA
TGCGCCAGCAGTCACAGGTCGGCAGGGTTGGATCAGCCCCAGCATTTT
CASSHRSAGLDQPQHF
>TRBV4-3|TRBJ1-4|few|TRBD1
TGCGCCAGCAGCCAGGGCCTAGGGACAGATGAAAAACTGTTTTTT
CASSQGLGTDEKLFF